This TCR beta chain was found in a study of technical replicates of blood from several donors. Libraries were prepared by immunoSEQ multiplex PCR; TCRdb keeps only in-frame clonotypes and omits some of them. Of 85,000 to 100,000 clones listed, more than 90% are singletons. CDR1 and CDR2 (germline): MDHEN, SYDVKM. J gave up 4 bases and V 6 bases, and 15 bases lay outside the gene matches. This CDR3 is 17 amino acids long. The specimen sequenced was T cells isolated from PBMCs. The chain recombines TRBV28 with TRBJ2-7; 10 bases fit TRBD2. The TCR sequence derives from a human donor in good health. The CDR3 DNA reads TGTGCCAGCAGGCGCCCCAATCAAACTAGCGGGGTTTACGAGCAGTACTTC. Translation gives CASRRPNQTSGVYEQYF.